The 20 T cell receptor beta chains given below trace back to one sample, sequenced in a study of blood T cell repertoires in COVID-19. Sequenced by immunoSEQ multiplex PCR; TCRdb stores in-frame clones only, minus some. The data contain some 290,000 clones, approximately 91% of them singletons. Sequencing input: peripheral blood. The receptors shown here come from a woman between 25 and 40 years old with COVID-19, enrolled during active disease.

The V gene is TRBV2, the J gene TRBJ1-6; no firm D call. V was clipped by 4 bases and J by 7 bases, with 11 bases between them. The V gene's germline CDR1 is SNHLY and CDR2 FYNNEI. CDR3 length equals 14 residues. Here the CDR3 reads CASSVSGENSPLHF. The CDR3 region has the DNA TGTGCCAGCAGTGTGAGCGGGGAGAATTCACCCCTCCACTTT. Looking up the rest from reference TRBV2 and TRBJ1-6 gives the full variable domain: EPEVTQTPSHQVTQMGQEVILRCVPISNHLYFYWYRQILGQKVEFLVSFYNNEISEKSEIFDDQFSVERPDGSNFTLKIRSTKLEDSAMYFCASSVSGENSPLHFGNGTRLTVT.

V and J are TRBV5-4 and TRBJ2-2; TRBD2 agrees at 15 bases. Germline loops: CDR1 SGHNT, CDR2 YYREEE (reference sequence). The V segment lost 4 bases and the J segment 7 bases; nucleotides outside the gene matches: 5. This CDR3 contains 16 residues. CDR3 DNA sequence: TGTGCCAGCAGCCCCGGACTAGCGGGAGGGGGCGGGGAGCTGTTTTTT. Encoded protein: CASSPGLAGGGGELFF. The full variable domain, rest sourced from reference TRBV5-4 and TRBJ2-2, is ETGVTQSPTHLIKTRGQQVTLRCSSQSGHNTVSWYQQALGQGPQFIFQYYREEENGRGNFPPRFSGLQFPNYSSELNVNALELDDSALYLCASSPGLAGGGGELFFGEGSRLTVL.

The rearrangement uses TRBV4-3 and TRBJ2-3, with 11 bases identical to TRBD1. Germline trimming cut 0 bases from V and 3 bases from J; bases unmatched to any gene: 5. The CDR3 has 17 residues. Germline lookup yields CDR1 LGHNA and CDR2 YSLEER. The CDR3 DNA is TGCGCCAGCAGCCAAGAGAGAGGGGACAGGGGGACAGATACGCAGTATTTT. This translates into CASSQERGDRGTDTQYF.

This chain uses TRBV6-5 with TRBJ1-5, with a possible D match to TRBD1 (5 bases). The CDR3 runs 14 residues. V dropped 3 bases and J dropped 7 bases, with 13 bases sitting between them. From germline, CDR1 is MNHEY and CDR2 SVGAGI. CDR3 residues: CASSYRGIGQPQHF. CDR3 DNA: TGTGCCAGCAGTTATAGGGGTATTGGACAGCCCCAGCATTTT.

The rearrangement links TRBV4-1 to TRBJ2-1, with 8 positions matching TRBD2. This CDR3 region has 16 residues. Germline CDR1 reads MGHRA; CDR2 reads YSYEKL. Trimming cost V 0 bases and J 7 bases; bases outside gene matches: 8. The CDR3 DNA is TGCGCCAGCAGCCAAGAGCCGGGAGGGCCAAGGAATGAGCAGTTCTTC. Protein sequence: CASSQEPGGPRNEQFF.

There are a few counts of this clone. CDR3: CATSDFPTGDYTF. CDR3 coding DNA: TGTGCCACCAGTGATTTTCCGACAGGGGACTACACCTTC. V is TRBV24-1 and J is TRBJ1-2; the match to TRBD1 covers 8 bases. This CDR3 has 13 amino acids. Germline V gene lookup returns CDR1 KGHDR and CDR2 SFDVKD. V lost 1 base to trimming and J lost 10 bases; unmatched junction nucleotides: 4.

This rearrangement joins TRBV5-8 to TRBJ2-3; perhaps TRBD2 as D (6 bases). Trimming stripped 2 bases from V and 6 bases from J, with 16 bases between. The CDR3 sequence is 15 residues long. Per the germline V gene, CDR1 is SGHTS and CDR2 is YDEGEE. CDR3: CASSFTSFWGDTQYF. CDR3 sequence (DNA): TGTGCCAGCAGCTTTACTAGCTTCTGGGGCGATACGCAGTATTTT.

This clone was recorded once. The chain recombines TRBV2 with TRBJ2-7; 9 bases are a match to TRBD2. This CDR3 region has 13 residues. V dropped 8 bases and J dropped 2; count of bases not matched to a gene: 4. The germline V gene encodes CDR1 SNHLY and CDR2 FYNNEI. In DNA form, the CDR3 reads TGTGCCAGCGTAGCGGGAGACGCCTACGAGCAGTACTTC. This codes for CASVAGDAYEQYF.

The CDR3 DNA follows: TGTGCCAGCAGCCGGGTGTTACCCCAGCATTTT. Translation gives CASSRVLPQHF. This chain connects TRBV5-8 to TRBJ1-5; D unresolved. Germline CDR1 and CDR2: SGHTS and YDEGEE. V lost 4 bases, J lost 10 bases, and 9 bases lay in between. This CDR3 is built from 11 residues.

V usage is TRBV9 and J usage is TRBJ1-6; 7 nucleotides match TRBD1. Germline loops: CDR1 SGDLS, CDR2 YYNGEE. The J segment lost 7 bases and the V segment lost 4 bases, leaving 8 bases of the junction unmatched. This CDR3 is 15 amino acids long. CDR3 residues: CASSRGQATNSPLHF. CDR3 nucleotide sequence: TGTGCCAGCAGCCGTGGACAGGCTACCAATTCACCCCTCCACTTT.

This chain links TRBV6-5 with TRBJ2-7; tentatively, D is TRBD1 (6 bases). CDR1 and CDR2 from the germline V gene are MNHEY and SVGAGI. V lost 5 bases and J lost 4, with 12 bases in between. The CDR3 contains 13 residues. This CDR3 is CASSPRGRYEQYF. The CDR3 DNA follows: TGTGCCAGCAGTCCCAGGGGTCGGTACGAGCAGTACTTC.

V gene TRBV5-1 combines with J gene TRBJ1-2; 7 bases agree with TRBD1. This CDR3 comprises 12 residues. With V trimmed by 4 bases and J by 8 bases, 5 bases remained unmatched. Per the germline V gene, CDR1 is SGHRS and CDR2 is YFSETQ. CDR3 sequence reads: CASSRDRSGYTF. The CDR3 region has the DNA TGCGCCAGCAGCAGGGACAGATCAGGCTACACCTTC.

V and J are TRBV6-4 and TRBJ1-2; the D gene is possibly TRBD1 (6 bases). CDR3 length equals 13 residues. Germline V gene lookup returns CDR1 MRHNA and CDR2 SNTAGT. The ends were cut back, 2 bases at V and 5 bases at J, with 9 bases in the middle. CDR3 residues: CASSDGDTYGYTF. The DNA of the CDR3 is TGTGCCAGCAGTGACGGGGACACGTATGGCTACACCTTC.

This chain uses TRBV7-5 with TRBJ2-4; the DNA was not compared with TRBD1, the D call given in the table. TRBV7-5 represents a pseudogene. The CDR3 extends over 17 amino acids. CDR3 sequence reads: CVRSQSRDRRAKNIQYF. CDR3 DNA sequence: TGTGTCAGAAGCCAGAGTCGGGACAGACGAGCCAAAAACATTCAGTACTTC.

This rearrangement joins TRBV6-5 to TRBJ1-5; D is perhaps TRBD1 (6 bases). CDR1 is MNHEY and CDR2 is SVGAGI in the germline V gene. V was clipped by 6 bases and J by 4 bases, with 7 bases between them. The CDR3 is 12 amino acids. The CDR3 loop is CASRRGNQPQHF. As DNA, the CDR3 is TGTGCCAGCAGGAGGGGGAATCAGCCCCAGCATTTT.

This clone was detected only a few times. The chain has TRBV30 and TRBJ2-4, with 12 bases that match TRBD2. Trimming removed 4 bases from V and 8 bases from J; junction bases left unmatched: 0. Germline CDR1 is GTSNPN and CDR2 is SVGIG (reference sequence). CDR3 length: 12 residues. CDR3 amino acids: CAWTSGRDIQYF. The DNA for the CDR3 is TGTGCCTGGACTAGCGGGAGGGACATTCAGTACTTC.

V usage is TRBV10-3 and J usage is TRBJ2-1, with 10 bases fitting TRBD2. CDR1 and CDR2 (germline): ENHRY, SYGVKD. CDR3 length: 15 residues. J lost 4 bases, V lost 3 bases, and 3 bases had no gene match. CDR3 sequence: CAISDSSGRYNEQFF. As DNA, the CDR3 is TGTGCCATCAGTGACTCTAGCGGGAGATACAATGAGCAGTTCTTC.

V usage is TRBV2 and J usage is TRBJ1-1; no firm D call. Germline CDR1 reads SNHLY; CDR2 reads FYNNEI. The ends were cut back, 3 bases at V and 0 bases at J, with 8 bases in the middle. The CDR3 loop spans 14 amino acids. CDR3 bases: TGTGCCAGCAGTGAGGAGGGATTGAACACTGAAGCTTTCTTT. Protein product: CASSEEGLNTEAFF.

For this clone: Different DNA sequences within this sample yield the same CDR3. This chain uses TRBV19 with TRBJ2-7, with 8 bases matching TRBD1. The CDR3 covers 13 residues. The ends lost 8 bases at V and 2 bases at J; junction bases unmatched: 5. Germline assignment: CDR1 LNHDA and CDR2 SQIVND (reference sequence). CDR3 in amino acids: CASRGQATYEQYF. The DNA of the CDR3 is TGTGCCAGTCGGGGACAGGCAACCTACGAGCAGTACTTC.

The V and J genes are TRBV6-2 or TRBV6-3 and TRBJ2-1, with D perhaps TRBD2 (5 bases). CDR3 length: 14 residues. Germline V gene sequence: CDR1 MNHEY, CDR2 SVGEGT. Trimming pared 4 bases from V and 6 bases from J, leaving 13 bases between. Here the CDR3 reads CASSWSGLRNEQFF. The CDR3 region has the DNA TGTGCCAGCAGTTGGTCGGGGTTACGCAATGAGCAGTTCTTC.